This TCR beta chain is drawn from a study of T cells in narcolepsy. Repertoires were generated with immunoSEQ multiplex PCR, while TCRdb's copy carries only in-frame clones and drops some. The repertoire includes under 35,000 clones, around four fifths of them detected once, and roughly 2.6% sits in the top ten. Study-level results: Autoreactive HCRT-specific and TRIB2-specific clonotypes were marked in same-patient CSF-versus-blood CD4+ comparisons. Healthy controls reportedly lacked the autoreactive clonotypes serially found in patients' blood.

Concerning this clone itself: The target antigen is unknown.

V lost 3 bases and J lost 9, with 14 bases in between. Looked up from germline, CDR1 is MNHEY and CDR2 is SMNVEV (reference sequence). CDR3 length: 13 amino acids. The gene calls are TRBV27 and TRBJ2-5; possibly TRBD1 for D (6 bases). The sequence derives from a human donor with narcolepsy. Sequencing was carried out using CD45RA- memory CD4+ T cells from PBMCs. The CDR3 sequence: CASSFLRGDPQYF. CDR3 coding DNA: TGTGCCAGCAGTTTTCTCAGGGGAGATCCCCAGTACTTC.